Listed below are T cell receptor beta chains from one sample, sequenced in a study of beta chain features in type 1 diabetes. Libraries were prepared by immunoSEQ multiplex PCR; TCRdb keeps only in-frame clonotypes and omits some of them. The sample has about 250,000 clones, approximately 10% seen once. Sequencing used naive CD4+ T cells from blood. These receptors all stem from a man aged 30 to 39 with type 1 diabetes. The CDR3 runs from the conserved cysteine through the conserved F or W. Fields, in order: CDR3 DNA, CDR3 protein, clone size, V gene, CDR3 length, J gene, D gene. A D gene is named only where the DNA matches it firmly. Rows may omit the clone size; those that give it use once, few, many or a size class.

CDR3 DNA: TGTGCCAGCAGCTCCCCCGGAGGGACAGGGAAAACATCACCCCTCCACTTT
CDR3 protein: CASSSPGGTGKTSPLHF
clone size: few
V gene: TRBV7-2
CDR3 length: 17
J gene: TRBJ1-6
D gene: TRBD1

CDR3 DNA: TGTGCCAGCAGCCAGGACAGGGGCTATGTCGACAATGAGCAGTTCTTC
CDR3 protein: CASSQDRGYVDNEQFF
clone size: .
V gene: TRBV5-6
CDR3 length: 16
J gene: TRBJ2-1
D gene: TRBD1

CDR3 DNA: TGTGCTAGTGGTTTGGCCCCCGGTTCTAGCACAGATACGCAGTATTTT
CDR3 protein: CASGLAPGSSTDTQYF
clone size: .
V gene: TRBV12-5
CDR3 length: 16
J gene: TRBJ2-3
D gene: .

CDR3 DNA: TGTGCCAGCAACCCCGGGACAGGGCGGAAACCACCCTATAATTCACCCCTCCACTTT
CDR3 protein: CASNPGTGRKPPYNSPLHF
clone size: few
V gene: TRBV11-2
CDR3 length: 19
J gene: TRBJ1-6
D gene: TRBD1

CDR3 DNA: TGTGCCAGCAGCCGATGGAGCGGGGGGGCAAACTACAATGAGCAGTTCTTC
CDR3 protein: CASSRWSGGANYNEQFF
clone size: .
V gene: TRBV7-9
CDR3 length: 17
J gene: TRBJ2-1
D gene: TRBD2

CDR3 DNA: TGTGCCGTAAATCGACAGGGCTACTATGGCTACACCTTC
CDR3 protein: CAVNRQGYYGYTF
clone size: .
V gene: TRBV7-9
CDR3 length: 13
J gene: TRBJ1-2
D gene: TRBD1

CDR3 DNA: TGTGCCAGTAGTACGACAGGCGGCAATCAGCCCCAGCATTTT
CDR3 protein: CASSTTGGNQPQHF
clone size: .
V gene: TRBV19
CDR3 length: 14
J gene: TRBJ1-5
D gene: .

CDR3 DNA: TGCGCCAGCAGCCAAAGCGGGGGCTACAATGAGCAGTTCTTC
CDR3 protein: CASSQSGGYNEQFF
clone size: .
V gene: TRBV4-3
CDR3 length: 14
J gene: TRBJ2-1
D gene: TRBD2

CDR3 DNA: TGTGCCAGCAGCACACGGGGGAATGAGCAGTTCTTC
CDR3 protein: CASSTRGNEQFF
clone size: .
V gene: TRBV9
CDR3 length: 12
J gene: TRBJ2-1
D gene: .

CDR3 DNA: TGTGCCAGCAGTAAGCGCGGGGGGGCCGAGACAGATACGCAGTATTTT
CDR3 protein: CASSKRGGAETDTQYF
clone size: few
V gene: TRBV11-2
CDR3 length: 16
J gene: TRBJ2-3
D gene: TRBD2

CDR3 DNA: TGTGCCAGCAGTGAAGAAGGGGCAACTGGCTACACCTTC
CDR3 protein: CASSEEGATGYTF
clone size: .
V gene: TRBV2
CDR3 length: 13
J gene: TRBJ1-2
D gene: .

CDR3 DNA: TGTGCCAGTAGTTCCCAGGGTAACACTGAAGCTTTCTTT
CDR3 protein: CASSSQGNTEAFF
clone size: .
V gene: TRBV19
CDR3 length: 13
J gene: TRBJ1-1
D gene: .

CDR3 DNA: TGTGCCACCAGCAGAGCGCCGGGTGGCAATGAGCAGTTCTTC
CDR3 protein: CATSRAPGGNEQFF
clone size: .
V gene: TRBV15
CDR3 length: 14
J gene: TRBJ2-1
D gene: .

CDR3 DNA: TGTGCCAGCAGCCAAGACTCCGGGACAGGTGAAGCTTTCTTT
CDR3 protein: CASSQDSGTGEAFF
clone size: few
V gene: TRBV4-2
CDR3 length: 14
J gene: TRBJ1-1
D gene: TRBD1

CDR3 DNA: TGTGCCAGCAGCCCTCGGGACAGGGGCTACGAGCAGTACTTC
CDR3 protein: CASSPRDRGYEQYF
clone size: few
V gene: TRBV9
CDR3 length: 14
J gene: TRBJ2-7
D gene: TRBD1

CDR3 DNA: TGTGCCAGCCCGACAGGCCGAAGCTCCTACAATGAGCAGTTCTTC
CDR3 protein: CASPTGRSSYNEQFF
clone size: few
V gene: TRBV2
CDR3 length: 15
J gene: TRBJ2-1
D gene: .

CDR3 DNA: TGTGCCAGCAGCCGGGGCGGGAGTCAGTCCTACGAGCAGTACTTC
CDR3 protein: CASSRGGSQSYEQYF
clone size: .
V gene: TRBV5-4
CDR3 length: 15
J gene: TRBJ2-7
D gene: TRBD2

CDR3 DNA: TGTGCCAGCAGTAGGACGGGGGGCACTGAAGCTTTCTTT
CDR3 protein: CASSRTGGTEAFF
clone size: .
V gene: TRBV5-6
CDR3 length: 13
J gene: TRBJ1-1
D gene: .

CDR3 DNA: TGTGCCACCAGCAGAGATCCCAGTGCCGACGAGCAGTACTTC
CDR3 protein: CATSRDPSADEQYF
clone size: .
V gene: TRBV15
CDR3 length: 14
J gene: TRBJ2-7
D gene: .

CDR3 DNA: TGCGCCAGCAGCCAGGACAGGGGGTATACCTATGGCTACACCTTC
CDR3 protein: CASSQDRGYTYGYTF
clone size: .
V gene: TRBV4-3
CDR3 length: 15
J gene: TRBJ1-2
D gene: TRBD1

CDR3 DNA: TGTGCCAGCAGGGGGGACTCTTCGATGTGGTTCTTC
CDR3 protein: CASRGDSSMWFF
clone size: few
V gene: TRBV6-5
CDR3 length: 12
J gene: TRBJ2-1
D gene: .

CDR3 DNA: TGTGCCAGCAGCCCACAGGGGGCAAATACTGAAGCTTTCTTT
CDR3 protein: CASSPQGANTEAFF
clone size: few
V gene: TRBV7-9
CDR3 length: 14
J gene: TRBJ1-1
D gene: TRBD1

CDR3 DNA: TGTGCCAGCAGCCCCCGGGGGGGGACAGATACGCAGTATTTT
CDR3 protein: CASSPRGGTDTQYF
clone size: .
V gene: TRBV11-2
CDR3 length: 14
J gene: TRBJ2-3
D gene: TRBD2

CDR3 DNA: TGCAGCGTTGCCGGGACAGGGACGTACGAGCAGTACTTC
CDR3 protein: CSVAGTGTYEQYF
clone size: .
V gene: TRBV29-1
CDR3 length: 13
J gene: TRBJ2-7
D gene: TRBD1

CDR3 DNA: TGTGCCAGCAAACGACAACCAACTAATGAAAAACTGTTTTTT
CDR3 protein: CASKRQPTNEKLFF
clone size: .
V gene: TRBV2
CDR3 length: 14
J gene: TRBJ1-4
D gene: .

CDR3 DNA: TGTGCCAGCAGCTTAACCTCCGGGTACTATGGCTACACCTTC
CDR3 protein: CASSLTSGYYGYTF
clone size: .
V gene: TRBV5-6
CDR3 length: 14
J gene: TRBJ1-2
D gene: .

CDR3 DNA: TGTGCCAGCAGCCCCGACGGGAACTCCTACGAGCAGTACTTC
CDR3 protein: CASSPDGNSYEQYF
clone size: .
V gene: TRBV7-2
CDR3 length: 14
J gene: TRBJ2-7
D gene: .

CDR3 DNA: TGCAGCGTGGAGGGGCAGTCGAACACTGAAGCTTTCTTT
CDR3 protein: CSVEGQSNTEAFF
clone size: few
V gene: TRBV29-1
CDR3 length: 13
J gene: TRBJ1-1
D gene: .

CDR3 DNA: TGTGCCAGCAGCCTTAGGGGCAGGGGCACAGATACGCAGTATTTT
CDR3 protein: CASSLRGRGTDTQYF
clone size: .
V gene: TRBV7-9
CDR3 length: 15
J gene: TRBJ2-3
D gene: .

CDR3 DNA: TGTGCCAGCAGGGGACAGGGGTTAGCTAACTATGGCTACACCTTC
CDR3 protein: CASRGQGLANYGYTF
clone size: .
V gene: TRBV27
CDR3 length: 15
J gene: TRBJ1-2
D gene: TRBD1

CDR3 DNA: TGTGCCAGCGGGCGGGGAGGCACAGATACGCAGTATTTT
CDR3 protein: CASGRGGTDTQYF
clone size: .
V gene: TRBV7-3
CDR3 length: 13
J gene: TRBJ2-3
D gene: .

CDR3 DNA: TGTGCCAGCAGCTTAGTCCTTGCAGTCCCGAACACCGGGGAGCTGTTTTTT
CDR3 protein: CASSLVLAVPNTGELFF
clone size: few
V gene: TRBV5-6
CDR3 length: 17
J gene: TRBJ2-2
D gene: .

CDR3 DNA: TGTGCCAGCAGTTTGGGTAGAGCGGGGGGCTACAATGAGCAGTTCTTC
CDR3 protein: CASSLGRAGGYNEQFF
clone size: .
V gene: TRBV6-5
CDR3 length: 16
J gene: TRBJ2-1
D gene: TRBD2

CDR3 DNA: TGTGCCTGGAGTGTATTCTCTCCTGATAATTCACCCCTCCACTTT
CDR3 protein: CAWSVFSPDNSPLHF
clone size: .
V gene: TRBV30
CDR3 length: 15
J gene: TRBJ1-6
D gene: .

CDR3 DNA: TGTGCCAGCAGCCTTAGCGGGGGGGCGGGGAATGAGCAGTTCTTC
CDR3 protein: CASSLSGGAGNEQFF
clone size: .
V gene: TRBV28
CDR3 length: 15
J gene: TRBJ2-1
D gene: TRBD2

CDR3 DNA: TGTGCCAGCAGCTTGGCCGACAGGGCAGATACGCAGTATTTT
CDR3 protein: CASSLADRADTQYF
clone size: .
V gene: TRBV5-4
CDR3 length: 14
J gene: TRBJ2-3
D gene: TRBD1

CDR3 DNA: TGTGCCAGCAGCTTGCACAGGGACACCGGGGAGCTGTTTTTT
CDR3 protein: CASSLHRDTGELFF
clone size: .
V gene: TRBV11-2
CDR3 length: 14
J gene: TRBJ2-2
D gene: .

CDR3 DNA: TGCGCCAGCAGTCCTCAAGTACAGGGGGCCTCCTACAATGAGCAGTTCTTC
CDR3 protein: CASSPQVQGASYNEQFF
clone size: .
V gene: TRBV5-1
CDR3 length: 17
J gene: TRBJ2-1
D gene: TRBD1

CDR3 DNA: TGTGCCAGCAGTTACGCGAGAACCGGACAGGGCTACGAGCAGTACTTC
CDR3 protein: CASSYARTGQGYEQYF
clone size: .
V gene: TRBV6-5
CDR3 length: 16
J gene: TRBJ2-7
D gene: TRBD1

CDR3 DNA: TGTGCCTGGAGTCCACTCCTGGGCTACACCTTC
CDR3 protein: CAWSPLLGYTF
clone size: .
V gene: TRBV30
CDR3 length: 11
J gene: TRBJ1-2
D gene: .

CDR3 DNA: TGTGCCAGCAGCCAGGACTACCGCAACCACAATGAGCAGTTCTTC
CDR3 protein: CASSQDYRNHNEQFF
clone size: .
V gene: TRBV7-2
CDR3 length: 15
J gene: TRBJ2-1
D gene: .

CDR3 DNA: TGTGCCAGCAGGGGGACTAGCGGGGGGCCATACGAGCAGTACTTC
CDR3 protein: CASRGTSGGPYEQYF
clone size: few
V gene: TRBV6-5
CDR3 length: 15
J gene: TRBJ2-7
D gene: TRBD2

CDR3 DNA: TGTGCCAGCAGTGGGGTCGGGTACGAGCAGTACTTC
CDR3 protein: CASSGVGYEQYF
clone size: few
V gene: TRBV2
CDR3 length: 12
J gene: TRBJ2-7
D gene: .

CDR3 DNA: TGCGCCAGCAGCTGGGGACAGGGTAGAGATACGCAGTATTTT
CDR3 protein: CASSWGQGRDTQYF
clone size: few
V gene: TRBV5-1
CDR3 length: 14
J gene: TRBJ2-3
D gene: TRBD1

CDR3 DNA: TGTGCCAGCAGTTTAGGGGCCCACACCGGGGAGCTGTTTTTT
CDR3 protein: CASSLGAHTGELFF
clone size: few
V gene: TRBV28
CDR3 length: 14
J gene: TRBJ2-2
D gene: .

CDR3 DNA: TGTGCCAGCAGTTTTTATGGCCGCGCTAGCGGGGCTTACTCCTACGAGCAGTACTTC
CDR3 protein: CASSFYGRASGAYSYEQYF
clone size: few
V gene: TRBV27
CDR3 length: 19
J gene: TRBJ2-7
D gene: TRBD2

CDR3 DNA: TGTGCCAGCAGTGTGGGGGGGGAGGACACTGAAGCTTTCTTT
CDR3 protein: CASSVGGEDTEAFF
clone size: few
V gene: TRBV6-1
CDR3 length: 14
J gene: TRBJ1-1
D gene: .

CDR3 DNA: TGTGCCAGCAGCTCCGGGACACTAGTCGCCTACGAGCAGTACTTC
CDR3 protein: CASSSGTLVAYEQYF
clone size: .
V gene: TRBV7-9
CDR3 length: 15
J gene: TRBJ2-7
D gene: .